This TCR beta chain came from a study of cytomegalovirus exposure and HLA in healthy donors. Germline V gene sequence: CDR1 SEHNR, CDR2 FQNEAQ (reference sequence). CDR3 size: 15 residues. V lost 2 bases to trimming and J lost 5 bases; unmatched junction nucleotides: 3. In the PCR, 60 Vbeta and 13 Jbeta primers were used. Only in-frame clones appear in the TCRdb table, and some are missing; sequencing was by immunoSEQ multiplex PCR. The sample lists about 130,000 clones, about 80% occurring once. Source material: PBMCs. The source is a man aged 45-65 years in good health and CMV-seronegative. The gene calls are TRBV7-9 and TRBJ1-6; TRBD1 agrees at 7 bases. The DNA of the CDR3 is TGTGCCAGCAGCTTAAGCACAGGGGATAATTCACCCCTCCACTTT. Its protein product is CASSLSTGDNSPLHF. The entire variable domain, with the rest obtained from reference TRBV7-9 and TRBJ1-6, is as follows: DTGVSQNPRHKITKRGQNVTFRCDPISEHNRLYWYRQTLGQGPEFLTYFQNEAQLEKSRLLSDRFSAERPKGSFSTLEIQRTEQGDSAMYLCASSLSTGDNSPLHFGNGTRLTVT.